Given below is one T cell receptor (beta chain) in context. These data are taken from a study of T cells after yellow fever vaccination. Germline CDR1 reads DFQATT; CDR2 reads SNEGSKA (reference sequence). The CDR3 is made up of 12 amino acids. V lost 5 bases and J lost 2, with 10 bases in between. In making TCR cDNA, 5'RACE template switching added a universal primer site and UMIs to it. Via MiXCR, TCRdb re-called the 5' RACE reads, giving one row per CDR3 protein. The profile shows about 260,000 distinct CDR3 sequences, over 10% of them singletons. This chain connects TRBV20-1 to TRBJ2-7; D is unresolved. Sequencing was performed on CD4+ T cells sorted from PBMCs, taken 45 days after the yellow fever booster vaccination. The sequence was obtained from a man aged 30 to 39 who received the YFV17D yellow fever vaccine. The CDR3 is CSARQDAYEQYF. In nucleotides, the CDR3 is TGCAGTGCTCGGCAGGATGCCTACGAGCAGTACTTC.